Included here is one TCR beta chain sequence, with context. Its antigen is unidentified. This specimen comes from a study of OX40 agonist ivuxolimab in advanced cancers. Across the whole study: Dose-escalation cases comprised hepatocellular carcinoma, melanoma, renal cell or head and neck cancer. Three patients showed partial responses: one hepatocellular carcinoma and two cutaneous melanoma cases.

TCRdb's copy holds only in-frame clones and misses some; the assay was immunoSEQ multiplex PCR. The table shows tens of thousands of clones, with 70% to 90% occurring only once. V dropped 2 bases and J dropped 2; count of bases not matched to a gene: 8. This CDR3 has 16 amino acids. Germline V gene data show CDR1 as SGHNT and CDR2 as YYREEE (reference sequence). Regarding the study as a whole: Both CD4+ and CD8+ T cell populations in blood had undergone clonal expansion by week 6 at 0.1 to 3.0 mg/kg. CD8+ T cells showed, on average, more clonal expansion than CD4+ cells.

Sequencing used CD4+ or CD8+ T cells sorted from blood, obtained in a trial of the OX40 agonist ivuxolimab. The chain uses TRBV5-4 and TRBJ1-1; 8 nucleotides match TRBD1. The TCR originated in an adult with an advanced solid tumor such as melanoma, head and neck, liver or kidney cancer. The CDR3 here is CASSFGFQGANTEAFF. CDR3 nucleotide sequence: TGTGCCAGCAGCTTTGGATTCCAGGGGGCTAACACTGAAGCTTTCTTT.